This T cell receptor (beta chain) stems from a study of T cell responses to AZD1222 COVID-19 vaccine. The V gene's germline CDR1 is SEHNR and CDR2 FQNEAQ (reference sequence). CDR3 length: 13 amino acids. Trimming took 3 bases from V and 4 from J, leaving 10 bases between them. This table comes from immunoSEQ multiplex PCR, and its TCRdb copy is limited to in-frame clones, with some not included. The sample holds 95,000 to 150,000 clones; 85% are singletons and the top ten take 4.4%. Study-level results: Epitopes outside B.1.351 and B.1.1.7 mutated regions reportedly drew nearly half of spike TCRs.

Worth noting for this clone: Its specificity is unknown.

The V gene is TRBV7-9, the J gene TRBJ2-7; D may be TRBD1 (6 bases). The source was peripheral blood, collected 28 days after the second AZD1222 dose. This clonotype was obtained from an adult who received the AZD1222 COVID-19 vaccine. This CDR3 reads CASSFQGPYEQYF. CDR3 DNA: TGTGCCAGCAGCTTTCAGGGGCCTTACGAGCAGTACTTC. The variable domain in full, with the rest retrieved from reference TRBV7-9 and TRBJ2-7, is DTGVSQNPRHKITKRGQNVTFRCDPISEHNRLYWYRQTLGQGPEFLTYFQNEAQLEKSRLLSDRFSAERPKGSFSTLEIQRTEQGDSAMYLCASSFQGPYEQYFGPGTRLTVT.